A single sample gave rise to the 26 T cell receptor beta chains below, sequenced in a study of cytomegalovirus exposure and HLA in healthy donors. In the PCR, 60 Vbeta and 13 Jbeta primers were used. Assay: immunoSEQ multiplex PCR; the TCRdb copy retains only in-frame clones and omits some. This sample carries some 220,000 clones, 70% to 80% of them seen once, and the ten largest clones take less than 3%. Sequencing was carried out using PBMCs. Receptors originate from a woman in her fifties or sixties in good health and CMV-seropositive.

The chain employs TRBV11-3 and TRBJ2-1; D may be TRBD1 (5 bases). Germline-derived CDR1 and CDR2 are SGHNT and YENEEA. V gave up 4 bases and J gave up 1 base, with 8 bases separating them. The CDR3 has 14 residues. DNA of the CDR3: TGTGCCAGCAGCTCAGACAGTTCCTACAATGAGCAGTTCTTC. Protein sequence: CASSSDSSYNEQFF.

V and J are TRBV9 and TRBJ2-2, with 10 bases identical to TRBD2. Germline CDR1 SGDLS, CDR2 YYNGEE. This CDR3 is built from 17 residues. Trimming cost V 0 bases and J 3 bases; bases outside gene matches: 5. In DNA form, the CDR3 reads TGTGCCAGCAGCGTAGGAGAACTAGCGGGGCACACCGGGGAGCTGTTTTTT. Encoded protein: CASSVGELAGHTGELFF.

The chain couples TRBV5-6 to TRBJ2-7; perhaps TRBD1 as D (6 bases). The V and J ends lost 1 base and 4 bases respectively, with 9 bases between them. The CDR3 sequence is 13 residues long. Germline assignment: CDR1 SGHDT and CDR2 YYEEEE. CDR3: CASSLWGRYEQYF. Here the CDR3 DNA reads TGTGCCAGCAGCTTGTGGGGGCGATACGAGCAGTACTTC.

The rearrangement links TRBV7-2 to TRBJ2-4; TRBD2 agrees at 16 bases. CDR3 length equals 18 residues. V lost 5 bases, J lost 3 bases, and 7 bases stayed unmatched. Per the germline V gene, CDR1 is SGHTA and CDR2 is FQGNSA. CDR3 in DNA: TGTGCCAGCAGCCCACCGGGACTAGCGGGGGGGCTCAAAAACATTCAGTACTTC. Translating gives CASSPPGLAGGLKNIQYF.

The V gene is TRBV12-2, the J gene TRBJ2-7; no DNA check was done on the table's D call, TRBD2. TRBV12-2 is listed as a pseudogene. The CDR3 runs 14 residues. The CDR3 region is CASRLVTQRHEQYF. CDR3 DNA sequence: TGTGCAAGTCGCTTAGTGACCCAGCGCCACGAGCAGTACTTC.

This sequence joins TRBV2 and TRBJ2-1; no firm D call. Germline CDR1 is SNHLY and CDR2 is FYNNEI. V shed 5 bases and J shed 8 bases, with 7 bases lying between them. This CDR3 has 11 amino acids. This CDR3 reads CASSRGDEQFF. CDR3 sequence (DNA): TGTGCCAGCAGTAGAGGCGATGAGCAGTTCTTC.

The sample holds one count of this clone. The rearrangement uses TRBV18 and TRBJ2-2, with 11 bases that match TRBD1. The trim removed 6 bases at V and 6 bases at J, leaving 3 bases unmatched. Germline V gene lookup returns CDR1 KGHSH and CDR2 LQKENI. This CDR3 comprises 14 residues. CDR3 nucleotides: TGTGCCAGCTCGAGGACAGGGGGCTCCGGGGAGCTGTTTTTT. Amino acid sequence: CASSRTGGSGELFF. The entire variable domain, with the rest obtained from reference TRBV18 and TRBJ2-2, is as follows: NAGVMQNPRHLVRRRGQEARLRCSPMKGHSHVYWYRQLPEEGLKFMVYLQKENIIDESGMPKERFSAEFPKEGPSILRIQQVVRGDSAAYFCASSRTGGSGELFFGEGSRLTVL.

In DNA, the CDR3 is TGCGCCAGCAGCCAAGAGTGGAGTTACACCGGGGAGCTGTTTTTT. Its protein product is CASSQEWSYTGELFF. The chain has TRBV4-3 and TRBJ2-2; D gene uncertain. This CDR3 has 15 amino acids. Germline CDR1 LGHNA, CDR2 YSLEER. V lost 0 bases and J lost 3, with 8 bases in between.

The table lists this clone with a count of one. The V call is TRBV19, the J call TRBJ2-1; 8 bases are shared with TRBD2. Germline V gene lookup returns CDR1 LNHDA and CDR2 SQIVND (reference sequence). The V gene end was trimmed by 0 bases and the J gene end by 4 bases; junction bases not matched to a gene: 8. CDR3 length equals 17 residues. CDR3 sequence: CASSIDLRREAYNEQFF. The CDR3 DNA reads TGTGCCAGTAGTATAGATCTCCGGCGGGAGGCTTACAATGAGCAGTTCTTC.

The genes are TRBV18 and TRBJ1-2, with TRBD1 matching over 7 bases. V was pared by 3 bases and J by 6 bases, with 10 bases of the junction left unmatched. This CDR3 contains 15 residues. Germline CDR1 is KGHSH and CDR2 is LQKENI. As DNA, the CDR3 is TGTGCCAGCTCACCTACGACAGGGAATGCCAATGGCTACACCTTC. This gives the protein CASSPTTGNANGYTF.

The chain combines TRBV5-4 with TRBJ2-7; 8 bases agree with TRBD2. Germline CDR1 reads SGHNT; CDR2 reads YYREEE (reference sequence). This CDR3 is 17 amino acids long. The junction had 14 bases not matched to a gene; V was cut back by 4 bases and J by 2 bases. The CDR3 sequence is CASSPQKDSGTTYEQYF. DNA of the CDR3: TGTGCCAGCAGCCCGCAAAAAGATAGCGGGACAACCTACGAGCAGTACTTC. Looking up the rest from reference TRBV5-4 and TRBJ2-7 gives the full variable domain: ETGVTQSPTHLIKTRGQQVTLRCSSQSGHNTVSWYQQALGQGPQFIFQYYREEENGRGNFPPRFSGLQFPNYSSELNVNALELDDSALYLCASSPQKDSGTTYEQYFGPGTRLTVT.

The chain couples TRBV9 to TRBJ1-2, with D possibly matching TRBD1 (6 bases). Trimming took 3 bases from V and 6 from J, leaving 21 bases between them. CDR3 length: 16 amino acids. Germline-derived CDR1 and CDR2 are SGDLS and YYNGEE. CDR3 residues: CASSANRERGYDGYTF. In nucleotides, the CDR3 is TGTGCCAGCAGCGCGAACAGGGAGAGGGGGTACGATGGCTACACCTTC.

The rearrangement links TRBV5-4 to TRBJ1-2; D remains ambiguous. Trimming cost V 1 base and J 4 bases, with 11 bases left between them. This CDR3 spans 14 amino acids. CDR1 and CDR2 (germline): SGHNT, YYREEE (reference sequence). The CDR3 region is CASSLPGNIYGYTF. The CDR3, as DNA: TGTGCCAGCAGCTTGCCGGGGAACATCTATGGCTACACCTTC.

The rearrangement uses TRBV5-1 and TRBJ1-4; 7 bases line up with TRBD1. This CDR3 has 14 residues. With V trimmed by 5 bases and J by 10 bases, 11 bases remained unmatched. CDR1 is SGHRS and CDR2 is YFSETQ in the germline V gene. The CDR3 bases are TGCGCCAGCAGAATTGACAGGGATTATGGAAAACTGTTTTTT. It is translated as CASRIDRDYGKLFF.

This clone was found a few times. CDR3 protein: CASSPVAGPYEQYF. Here the CDR3 DNA reads TGCGCCAGCAGCCCGGTGGCAGGGCCCTACGAGCAGTACTTC. The chain couples TRBV5-1 to TRBJ2-5; tentatively, D is TRBD1 (5 bases). The assigned J gene may be wrong: the sequence end matches TRBJ2-7 better. Germline loops: CDR1 SGHRS, CDR2 YFSETQ. This CDR3 contains 14 residues.

This chain joins TRBV30 and TRBJ2-7, with D possibly being TRBD1 (6 bases). The V end was cut by 3 bases, the J end by 5 bases, with 14 bases between. This CDR3 comprises 13 residues. Germline CDR1 and CDR2: GTSNPN and SVGIG (reference sequence). CDR3 region: CAWSGTGFDEQYF. CDR3 nucleotides: TGTGCCTGGAGCGGCACAGGGTTTGACGAGCAGTACTTC.

This CDR3 is CSVDFSGSYEQYF. The CDR3 DNA follows: TGCAGCGTTGATTTTAGCGGTTCCTACGAGCAGTACTTC. The V gene is TRBV29-1, the J gene TRBJ2-7, with D possibly being TRBD2 (6 bases). The CDR3 has 13 residues. Germline V gives CDR1 SQVTM, CDR2 ANQGSEA. With 3 bases removed from V and 1 base from J, the gap between germline ends came to 10 bases.

The CDR3 DNA follows: TGTGCCAGCAGCCCGAGGAGTCGGGAGCAGTTCTTC. Translated, it gives CASSPRSREQFF. This sequence joins TRBV7-9 and TRBJ2-1; D remains unclear. The V gene lost 5 bases and the J gene lost 10 bases, with 12 bases spanning the gap. The CDR3 is made up of 12 amino acids. Germline-derived CDR1 and CDR2 are SEHNR and FQNEAQ (reference sequence).

This clone is a singleton in its sample. The V and J genes are TRBV5-4 and TRBJ2-1, with 8 bases identical to TRBD1. V was clipped by 5 bases and J by 4 bases; unmatched bases: 8. The CDR3 sequence is 15 residues long. Germline V gene data show CDR1 as SGHNT and CDR2 as YYREEE (reference sequence). Here the CDR3 reads CASRWGQDLYNEQFF. DNA of the CDR3: TGTGCCAGCAGATGGGGACAGGACTTATACAATGAGCAGTTCTTC.

The V gene is TRBV7-9, the J gene TRBJ1-3; no clear D. V lost 5 bases, J lost 0 bases, and 11 bases lay in between. This CDR3 has 15 residues. From germline, CDR1 is SEHNR and CDR2 FQNEAQ (reference sequence). The CDR3 DNA follows: TGTGCCAGCAGCCCCCGCTACCTCTCTGGAAACACCATATATTTT. It is translated as CASSPRYLSGNTIYF.

The chain has TRBV10-1 and TRBJ2-2; D remains unclear. The germline V gene encodes CDR1 WNHNN and CDR2 SYGVQD (reference sequence). The CDR3 contains 15 residues. V lost 3 bases, J lost 2 bases, and 10 bases lay in between. The CDR3, as DNA: TGCGCCAGCAGTGATAGTCGTCAAAACACCGGGGAGCTGTTTTTT. Translated: CASSDSRQNTGELFF.

The V call is TRBV4-3, the J call TRBJ2-3, with 10 bases identical to TRBD1. The CDR3 runs 16 residues. Germline V CDR1 and CDR2: LGHNA, YSLEER. The V gene end was trimmed by 1 base and the J gene end by 4 bases; junction bases not matched to a gene: 5. As DNA, the CDR3 is TGCGCCAGCAGCCAAGGCTCCGGGACAGGGGCAGATACGCAGTATTTT. It yields the protein CASSQGSGTGADTQYF.

V and J are TRBV2 and TRBJ2-5, with 12 bases matching TRBD2. The junction had 18 bases not matched to a gene; V was cut back by 7 bases and J by 6 bases. The CDR3 totals 18 residues. Germline values: CDR1 SNHLY, CDR2 FYNNEI. The CDR3 DNA is TGTGCCAGCATCCCCGAGGCTAGCGGGGGGGCCGGGAAAAAGACCCAGTACTTC. This gives the protein CASIPEASGGAGKKTQYF.

The J gene is TRBJ2-3, the V gene TRBV19; maybe TRBD2 (6 bases). Germline CDR1 is LNHDA and CDR2 is SQIVND (reference sequence). Between the trimmed V and J ends, which lost 4 bases and 5 bases, there was a span of 16 bases. This CDR3 comprises 15 residues. In nucleotides, the CDR3 is TGTGCCAGTAGTAATCAAGCGGGTTATGTAGATACGCAGTATTTT. It yields the protein CASSNQAGYVDTQYF.

CDR3 nucleotide sequence: TGTGCCAGCAGCCCTTCGGGGTTTGGAGGCTACACCTTC. Translated: CASSPSGFGGYTF. The gene calls are TRBV6-6 and TRBJ1-2; D is ambiguous. The CDR3 has 13 amino acids. Germline V gives CDR1 MNHNY, CDR2 SVGAGI (reference sequence). The V end was cut by 6 bases, the J end by 8 bases, with 16 bases between.

This chain joins TRBV4-2 and TRBJ1-1; D may be TRBD1 (5 bases). The V end was cut by 0 bases, the J end by 5 bases, with 10 bases between. The CDR3 loop spans 14 amino acids. Per germline, CDR1 LGHNA and CDR2 YNFKEQ. CDR3 in amino acids: CASSQDRARTEAFF. The CDR3 bases are TGTGCCAGCAGCCAAGACAGGGCGAGGACTGAAGCTTTCTTT.